This T cell receptor beta chain was profiled in a study of persistence of HIV-infected CD4 T cells. CDR1 and CDR2 from the germline V gene are SGDLS and YYNGEE. The CDR3 runs to 14 residues. V shed 1 base and J shed 4 bases, with 6 bases lying between them. About this clone itself: The antigen remains undetermined.

The immunoSEQ assay was version 4, run in survey mode. Sequenced by immunoSEQ multiplex PCR; TCRdb stores in-frame clones only, minus some. The repertoire consists of more than 30,000 clones, with 65% to 85% occurring once and the leading ten covering less than 2%. Lysates of CMV-infected fibroblasts at approximately 9.4 ug/mL stimulated these cells. CD40L/CD69 double-negative CD45RO-high memory CD4+ T cells were collected. The TCR comes from an adult man with HIV who was CMV-seropositive. The sequencing used CD4+ T cells sorted from PBMCs after approximately 18-hour stimulation, collected from a patient who received antiretroviral therapy. The chain recombines TRBV9 with TRBJ1-6; D gene uncertain. The DNA of the CDR3 is TGTGCCAGCAGCGTAAAACAGTATAATTCACCCCTCCACTTT. It yields the protein CASSVKQYNSPLHF. Full variable domain (rest looked up from reference TRBV9 and TRBJ1-6): DSGVTQTPKHLITATGQRVTLRCSPRSGDLSVYWYQQSLDQGLQFLIQYYNGEERAKGNILERFSAQQFPDLHSELNLSSLELGDSALYFCASSVKQYNSPLHFGNGTRLTVT.